The 18 T cell receptor beta chains presented below share a single source sample, sequenced in a study of spatial heterogeneity in lung cancer. Sample time point: sample taken at primary tumor resection. Material for sequencing was whole RNA from tumor, nontumor lung or frozen PBMC, left unsorted. MiXCR was run by TCRdb on the 5' RACE reads, yielding one entry per CDR3 protein. The table has 80,000 to 95,000 distinct CDR3 sequences, approximately 8.9% seen once. The source material was PBMCs, sampled at surgery. The receptors were gathered from a male donor with early-stage non-small cell lung cancer.

At least ten counts were recorded for this clonotype. This chain connects TRBV2 to TRBJ2-3, with 7 positions matching TRBD1. CDR1 and CDR2 from the germline V gene are SNHLY and FYNNEI. V was pared by 5 bases and J by 3 bases, with 8 bases of the junction left unmatched. This CDR3 spans 15 amino acids. DNA of the CDR3: TGTGCCAGCAGTAACAGGGGAAGGGGGACAGATACGCAGTATTTT. It codes for CASSNRGRGTDTQYF.

This clonotype was detected ten times or more. This chain connects TRBV12-3 or TRBV12-4 to TRBJ2-7; D uncertain. This CDR3 is 13 amino acids long. Deletions cut 6 bases from V and 3 bases from J, with 12 bases between. Here the CDR3 DNA reads TGTGCCAGCAGCTTACGTAAAATCTACGAGCAGTACTTC. Translation: CASSLRKIYEQYF.

The sample holds many counts of this clonotype. The genes are TRBV6-2 or TRBV6-3 and TRBJ2-7, with TRBD2 matching over 11 bases. This CDR3 comprises 13 residues. With V trimmed by 5 bases and J by 9 bases, 6 bases remained unmatched. The V gene's germline CDR1 is MNHEY and CDR2 SVGEGT. The CDR3 DNA reads TGTGCCAGCAGTCTAGCGGGGGGCCCCGCGCAGTACTTC. It encodes CASSLAGGPAQYF.

The sample holds a few counts of this clonotype. The rearrangement uses TRBV5-1 and TRBJ2-6; D is unclear. The CDR3 runs 17 residues. V lost 4 bases to trimming and J lost 0 bases, with 14 bases between them. CDR1 and CDR2 (germline): SGHRS, YFSETQ. The CDR3 loop is CASSRWGTASGANVLTF. CDR3 nucleotide sequence: TGCGCCAGCAGCAGGTGGGGTACCGCCTCTGGGGCCAACGTCCTGACTTTC.

The sample holds a few counts of this clonotype. The V and J genes are TRBV29-1 and TRBJ1-5; D perhaps matches TRBD1 (5 bases). The germline V and J ends were trimmed by 0 bases and 7 bases, with 7 bases remaining between them. CDR1 is SQVTM, CDR2 ANQGSEA, per germline. This CDR3 spans 12 amino acids. CDR3: CSVEERGQPQHF. CDR3 nucleotide sequence: TGCAGCGTTGAAGAGAGGGGACAGCCCCAGCATTTT.

This clonotype was detected only a few times. The V call is TRBV29-1, the J call TRBJ2-5, with TRBD1 matching over 7 bases. The CDR3 has 13 amino acids. Germline V CDR1 and CDR2: SQVTM, ANQGSEA. The junction had 4 bases not matched to a gene; V was cut back by 5 bases and J by 1 base. CDR3 protein: CSVTGVAQETQYF. CDR3 bases: TGCAGCGTTACAGGGGTAGCCCAAGAGACCCAGTACTTC.

The rearrangement joins TRBV2 to TRBJ2-7; D may match TRBD1 or TRBD2 (5 bases each). This CDR3 has 12 residues. The V gene's germline CDR1 is SNHLY and CDR2 FYNNEI. Trimming took off 6 bases at V and 7 bases at J, with 13 bases between the two ends. CDR3 bases: TGTGCCAGCAGGGGGGACCCCCGGGAGCAGTACTTC. Its protein product is CASRGDPREQYF.

Note on this clonotype: A read error may explain this, as a much larger clone is one base away. The chain has TRBV24-1 and TRBJ2-3, with 9 nucleotides matching TRBD2. Per the germline V gene, CDR1 is KGHDR and CDR2 is SFDVKD. CDR3 length: 15 residues. The CDR3 is CTTSDFSGSTDTQYF. The CDR3 DNA sequence: TGTACCACCAGTGATTTTAGCGGGAGTACAGATACGCAGTATTTT.

The J gene is TRBJ2-3, the V gene TRBV5-6; TRBD2 matches at 7 bases. V was pared by 6 bases and J by 2 bases, with 9 bases of the junction left unmatched. The CDR3 spans 15 residues. CDR1 SGHDT and CDR2 YYEEEE come from the germline V gene. The CDR3 DNA follows: TGTGCCAGCACCGACCTAGCGGTTGTCACAGATACGCAGTATTTT. It is translated as CASTDLAVVTDTQYF.

The chain combines TRBV2 with TRBJ1-4, with D tentatively TRBD1 (5 bases). Trimming cost V 4 bases and J 8 bases, with 8 bases left between them. The CDR3 is made up of 12 amino acids. Looked up from germline, CDR1 is SNHLY and CDR2 is FYNNEI. CDR3: CASSVGGEKLFF. For the CDR3, the DNA is TGTGCCAGCAGTGTCGGGGGAGAAAAACTGTTTTTT.

This clonotype was counted between two and nine times. The chain joins TRBV10-3 to TRBJ1-6, with D unresolved. The germline V gene has CDR1 ENHRY and CDR2 SYGVKD. The CDR3 runs 17 residues. The V end was cut by 4 bases, the J end by 0 bases, with 13 bases between. CDR3 amino acids: CAISVAEKSSYNSPLHF. The CDR3 DNA reads as TGTGCCATCAGTGTGGCGGAGAAGAGCTCCTATAATTCACCCCTCCACTTT.

The chain employs TRBV2 and TRBJ2-2, with 9 bases fitting TRBD2. Germline trimming cut 4 bases from V and 9 bases from J; bases unmatched to any gene: 6. The CDR3 sequence is 14 residues long. Germline values: CDR1 SNHLY, CDR2 FYNNEI. For the CDR3, the DNA is TGTGCCAGCAGTGGAATAGCGGGGGACCGGGAGCTGTTTTTT. Translating it yields CASSGIAGDRELFF.

Ten or more counts support this clonotype. V usage is TRBV5-6 and J usage is TRBJ2-1, with TRBD2 as a possible D gene (5 bases). There are 11 residues in the CDR3. CDR1 SGHDT and CDR2 YYEEEE come from the germline V gene. V lost 1 base to trimming and J lost 10 bases, with 6 bases between them. In nucleotides, the CDR3 is TGTGCCAGCAGCTTGACGGGGGAGCAGTTCTTC. Encoded protein: CASSLTGEQFF.

This clonotype was recorded many times. CDR3 nucleotides: TGCAGCGTGTACCTGGAGGGAGAGACCCAGTACTTC. Encoded protein: CSVYLEGETQYF. This chain connects TRBV29-1 to TRBJ2-5, with D perhaps TRBD2 (6 bases). Germline V gene lookup returns CDR1 SQVTM and CDR2 ANQGSEA. The germline V and J ends were trimmed by 6 bases and 4 bases, with 12 bases remaining between them. The CDR3 is 12 residues long. The variable domain in full, completed from reference TRBV29-1 and TRBJ2-5, reads SAVISQKPSRDICQRGTSLTIQCQVDSQVTMMFWYRQQPGQSLTLIATANQGSEATYESGFVIDKFPISRPNLTFSTLTVSNMSPEDSSIYLCSVYLEGETQYFGPGTRLLVL.

This clonotype has just a few counts. The chain employs TRBV20-1 and TRBJ2-1; 11 nucleotides line up with TRBD1. Trimming took 3 bases from V and 7 from J; bases not matched to a gene: 11. The CDR3 runs 16 residues. Germline lookup yields CDR1 DFQATT and CDR2 SNEGSKA (reference sequence). The CDR3 nucleotides read TGCAGTGCTAGGCCCATGGGACAGGGGGTCGGGAATGAGCAGTTCTTC. Translation gives CSARPMGQGVGNEQFF.

This clonotype was found many times. The rearrangement uses TRBV3-1 and TRBJ1-1; D is unresolved. Trimming took 3 bases from V and 3 from J, leaving 5 bases between them. The germline CDR1 and CDR2 sequences are LGHDT and YNNKEL (reference sequence). This CDR3 has 12 amino acids. Here the CDR3 DNA reads TGTGCCAGCAGCCAGCCCGACACTGAAGCTTTCTTT. This encodes CASSQPDTEAFF. Using reference TRBV3-1 and TRBJ1-1 for the parts outside the CDR3, the full variable domain is DTAVSQTPKYLVTQMGNDKSIKCEQNLGHDTMYWYKQDSKKFLKIMFSYNNKELIINETVPNRFSPKSPDKAHLNLHINSLELGDSAVYFCASSQPDTEAFFGQGTRLTVV.

This clonotype was seen many times. The rearrangement uses TRBV11-2 and TRBJ2-7, with TRBD2 identical over 10 bases. CDR1 is SGHAT, CDR2 FQNNGV, per germline. V lost 6 bases, J lost 4 bases, and 9 bases stayed unmatched. CDR3 length equals 15 residues. Here the CDR3 reads CASSPWTSGAYEQYF. CDR3 nucleotides: TGTGCCAGCAGTCCATGGACTAGCGGAGCATACGAGCAGTACTTC.

J is TRBJ1-1 and V is TRBV28, with D tentatively TRBD1 (6 bases). V shed 3 bases and J shed 5 bases, with 13 bases lying between them. The CDR3 totals 14 residues. Germline loops: CDR1 MDHEN, CDR2 SYDVKM. The CDR3 nucleotides read TGTGCCAGCAGTTTGCGGGGGGCGAGGACTGAAGCTTTCTTT. This gives the protein CASSLRGARTEAFF. Variable domain in full (rest from reference TRBV28 and TRBJ1-1): DVKVTQSSRYLVKRTGEKVFLECVQDMDHENMFWYRQDPGLGLRLIYFSYDVKMKEKGDIPEGYSVSREKKERFSLILESASTNQTSMYLCASSLRGARTEAFFGQGTRLTVV.